The rows below give T cell receptor beta chains drawn from one sample of a study of early stage breast cancer tumors. Using immunoSEQ multiplex PCR, the repertoire was profiled, and TCRdb retains in-frame clones only, with some absent. Counted here are fewer than 80,000 clones, around 80% occurring once; the ten biggest clones make up 4.7%. The sequencing input was blood. All receptors derive from a person in their 40s with breast cancer. CDR3s include the opening cysteine and the closing phenylalanine or tryptophan. A D gene is named only where the DNA matches it firmly. Part of the rows lack a size; the others show once, few, many or a class for expanded clones.

V,D,J,size,CDR3,DNA
TRBV5-1,-,TRBJ1-1,-,CASSLANRNTEAFF,TGCGCCAGCAGCTTGGCCAACAGGAACACTGAAGCTTTCTTT
TRBV7-9,-,TRBJ2-1,-,CASSSTSRNEQFF,TGTGCCAGCAGCTCGACCTCGAGGAATGAGCAGTTCTTC
TRBV27,TRBD1,TRBJ2-6,-,CASSSYRDRGSGGANVLTF,TGTGCCAGCAGTTCATACCGGGACAGGGGCTCTGGTGGGGCCAACGTCCTGACTTTC
TRBV11-2,-,TRBJ1-5,-,CASSFTQGPNQPQHF,TGTGCCAGCAGCTTCACTCAAGGGCCCAATCAGCCCCAGCATTTT
TRBV4-1,-,TRBJ1-4,few,CASSQHGSNEKLFF,TGCGCCAGCAGTCAACACGGGAGTAATGAAAAACTGTTTTTT
TRBV6-1,-,TRBJ2-7,few,CASSEIGVEQYF,TGTGCCAGCAGTGAAATAGGGGTTGAGCAGTACTTC
TRBV7-8,-,TRBJ2-1,once,CASSRFTSNEQFF,TGTGCCAGCAGCCGTTTTACTAGCAATGAGCAGTTCTTC
TRBV11-3,TRBD2,TRBJ2-1,-,CASSSGLAGVTEQFF,TGTGCCAGCAGCTCGGGACTAGCGGGGGTTACTGAGCAGTTCTTC
TRBV18,-,TRBJ1-3,-,CASSPDGQNSGNTIYF,TGTGCCAGCTCACCAGATGGACAGAACTCTGGAAACACCATATATTTT
TRBV7-2,TRBD2,TRBJ2-1,-,CASSSRLAGNEQFF,TGTGCCAGCAGCTCCCGACTAGCGGGGAATGAGCAGTTCTTC
TRBV28,-,TRBJ1-1,few,CASSLSTENTEAFF,TGTGCCAGCAGTTTATCGACAGAGAACACTGAAGCTTTCTTT
TRBV6-1,-,TRBJ1-5,-,CASEISNQPQHF,TGTGCCAGCGAAATTAGCAATCAGCCCCAGCATTTT
TRBV11-2,-,TRBJ1-6,-,CASSLDPGQAAGSLHF,TGTGCCAGCAGCTTAGATCCTGGGCAGGCCGCTGGATCCCTCCACTTT
TRBV28,-,TRBJ2-7,medium-sized,CASSWTDIPYEQYF,TGTGCCAGCAGTTGGACGGACATCCCCTACGAGCAGTACTTC
TRBV28,-,TRBJ1-5,once,CASSLPRVIAQPQHF,TGTGCCAGCAGTTTACCCAGGGTGATAGCTCAGCCCCAGCATTTT
TRBV28,TRBD2,TRBJ2-7,-,CASSLTSVSYEQYF,TGTGCCAGCAGTTTGACTAGCGTATCCTACGAGCAGTACTTC
TRBV19,-,TRBJ2-3,few,CASSIPYSNTQYF,TGTGCCAGTAGTATACCTTACTCAAATACGCAGTATTTT
TRBV6-1,-,TRBJ1-2,-,CASTLPTGWCTF,TGTGCCAGCACCCTGCCCACAGGTTGGTGCACCTTC
TRBV6-6,TRBD1,TRBJ2-7,-,CASRKGQGAWEQYF,TGTGCCAGCAGAAAGGGACAGGGAGCTTGGGAGCAGTACTTC
TRBV27,-,TRBJ2-3,-,CASSLDGGSTDTQYF,TGTGCCAGCAGTTTAGATGGCGGGAGCACAGATACGCAGTATTTT
TRBV6-6,-,TRBJ2-3,-,CASSYSETDTQYF,TGTGCCAGCAGTTACTCTGAGACAGATACGCAGTATTTT
TRBV10-3,-,TRBJ2-7,-,CAIARDTLSEQYF,TGTGCCATCGCTCGGGACACCTTGAGCGAGCAGTACTTC
TRBV6-6,-,TRBJ1-6,-,CASSPVGGNNSPLHF,TGTGCCAGCAGCCCCGTTGGAGGGAACAATTCACCCCTCCACTTT
TRBV5-6,-,TRBJ1-2,-,CASSLNRVYGYTF,TGTGCCAGCAGCTTGAACAGGGTCTATGGCTACACCTTC
TRBV6-1,TRBD1,TRBJ1-1,few,CASKPGQGKAFF,TGTGCCAGCAAGCCGGGACAGGGAAAAGCTTTCTTT
TRBV27,-,TRBJ2-7,once,CASSLFFGGDLYF,TGTGCCAGCAGTTTATTTTTTGGGGGAGATTTGTACTTC
TRBV10-3,-,TRBJ1-4,-,CAIRGEETTNEKLFF,TGTGCCATCAGGGGGGAGGAAACAACTAATGAAAAACTGTTTTTT